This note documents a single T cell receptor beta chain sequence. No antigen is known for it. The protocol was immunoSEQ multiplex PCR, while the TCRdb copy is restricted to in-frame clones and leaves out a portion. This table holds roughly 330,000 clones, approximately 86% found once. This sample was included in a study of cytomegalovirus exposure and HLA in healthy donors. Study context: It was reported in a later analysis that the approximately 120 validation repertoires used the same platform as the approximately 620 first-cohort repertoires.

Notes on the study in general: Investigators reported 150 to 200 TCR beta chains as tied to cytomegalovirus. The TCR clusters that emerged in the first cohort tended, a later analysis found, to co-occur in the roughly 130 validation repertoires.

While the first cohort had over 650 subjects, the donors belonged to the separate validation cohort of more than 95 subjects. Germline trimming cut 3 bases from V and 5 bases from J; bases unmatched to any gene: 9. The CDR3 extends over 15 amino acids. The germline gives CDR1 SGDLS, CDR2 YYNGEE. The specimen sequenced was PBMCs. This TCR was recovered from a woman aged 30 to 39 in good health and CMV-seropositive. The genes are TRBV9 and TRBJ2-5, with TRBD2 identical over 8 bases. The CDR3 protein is CASSAGGAGWETQYF. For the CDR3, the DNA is TGTGCCAGCAGCGCCGGGGGGGCTGGCTGGGAGACCCAGTACTTC.